This TCR beta chain was found in a study of T cells in Graves' hyperthyroidism and ophthalmopathy. Regarding this clonotype: The target antigen is unknown.

Uncontrolled infection, other autoimmune disease, pregnancy or lactation excluded patients. Every diagnosis used clinical symptoms, serum thyroxine and TRAb, thyroid ultrasound and orbital computed tomography. This sample holds PBMCs from 9.5 to 10 ml fresh peripheral blood. The investigators amplified TCR beta CDR3 regions from RNA transcripts. Researchers ran a first-round RT-PCR on the TCR CDR3 using the HTBI primer set. Via MiXCR, TCRdb re-called the multiplex PCR reads, giving one row per CDR3 protein. The sample shows almost 350,000 distinct CDR3 sequences, around a sixth of them seen only once. Trimming pared 2 bases from V and 4 bases from J, leaving 11 bases between. CDR1 is SGHVS, CDR2 FQNEAQ, per germline. There are 14 residues in the CDR3. Study findings and constraints: Researchers found most expanded thyroid clonotypes above 0.001 in blood as well.

This sequence joins TRBV7-8 and TRBJ1-1; perhaps TRBD1 as D (5 bases). This TCR came from a woman aged 40-49 years with Graves' ophthalmopathy. Input material: blood. The CDR3 reads CASSLSPGGTEAFF. The DNA of the CDR3 is TGTGCCAGCAGCTTATCCCCCGGGGGCACTGAAGCTTTCTTT.